The 21 T cell receptor beta chains reported below all come from one sample, sequenced in a study of OX40 agonist ivuxolimab in advanced cancers. Generated by immunoSEQ multiplex PCR, the TCRdb table keeps only in-frame clones and is missing some. The table includes around 150,000 clones, approximately 94% detected once. The input for sequencing was CD4+ or CD8+ T cells sorted from blood, taken in a trial of the OX40 agonist ivuxolimab. The source of these receptors is an adult with an advanced solid tumor such as melanoma, head and neck, liver or kidney cancer.

The chain employs TRBV9 and TRBJ2-2; 7 positions match TRBD1. The CDR3 is made up of 16 amino acids. Germline loops: CDR1 SGDLS, CDR2 YYNGEE. Germline trimming cut 2 bases from V and 0 bases from J; bases unmatched to any gene: 4. Here the CDR3 DNA reads TGTGCCAGCAGCGTTCGACAGGGAGCGAACACCGGGGAGCTGTTTTTT. It translates to CASSVRQGANTGELFF.

The V call is TRBV6-1, the J call TRBJ2-2; 7 bases are a match to TRBD1. Germline V CDR1 and CDR2: MNHNS, SASEGT. The CDR3 spans 14 residues. V gave up 6 bases and J gave up 0 bases; unmatched junction bases: 1. CDR3 nucleotides: TGTGCCAGCAGCGGGACAGCGAACACCGGGGAGCTGTTTTTT. Translation: CASSGTANTGELFF.

In this sample, this clone turned up once. The V and J genes are TRBV7-2 and TRBJ2-2; D unclear. Germline V lookup: CDR1 SGHTA, CDR2 FQGNSA. There are 12 residues in the CDR3. The V end was cut by 2 bases, the J end by 15 bases, with 13 bases between. CDR3 sequence reads: CASSLLGWALFF. Written as DNA, the CDR3 is TGTGCCAGCAGCTTACTAGGATGGGCGTTGTTTTTT.

The J gene is TRBJ2-7, the V gene TRBV11-3, with D possibly being TRBD1 (6 bases). The germline V gene encodes CDR1 SGHNT and CDR2 YENEEA. V was pared by 3 bases and J by 1 base, with 10 bases between. This CDR3 is built from 14 residues. The CDR3 protein is CASSLQGPSYEQYF. CDR3 DNA sequence: TGTGCCAGCAGCTTGCAGGGGCCATCCTACGAGCAGTACTTC.

The chain combines TRBV10-3 with TRBJ2-2, with D perhaps TRBD1 or TRBD2 (6 bases each). Germline V gives CDR1 ENHRY, CDR2 SYGVKD. CDR3 length: 19 residues. With 0 bases removed from V and 4 bases from J, the gap between germline ends came to 21 bases. CDR3 nucleotide sequence: TGTGCCATCAGTGAGTCGGTGTTAGCGGTTCTAGGGGGCACCGGGGAGCTGTTTTTT. Translated: CAISESVLAVLGGTGELFF.

This chain uses TRBV18 with TRBJ2-1; the D gene is possibly TRBD2 (5 bases). Trimming shortened V by 2 bases and J by 7 bases, and 18 bases separated the two germline ends. Germline lookup yields CDR1 KGHSH and CDR2 LQKENI. This CDR3 contains 16 residues. CDR3 amino acids: CASSPETIPSPNEQFF. The CDR3 coding sequence is TGTGCCAGCTCACCAGAGACTATTCCCAGCCCAAATGAGCAGTTCTTC.

The gene calls are TRBV19 and TRBJ2-7; 9 nucleotides align to TRBD1. J lost 5 bases, V lost 3 bases, and 2 bases had no gene match. The CDR3 is 13 amino acids. The germline gives CDR1 LNHDA, CDR2 SQIVND (reference sequence). In DNA, the CDR3 is TGTGCCAGTAGTATGGGACAGGGAAACGAGCAGTACTTC. Translated: CASSMGQGNEQYF.

The chain is built from TRBV28 and TRBJ1-2; D gene unclear. Germline V gene lookup returns CDR1 MDHEN and CDR2 SYDVKM. V shed 5 bases and J shed 11 bases, with 15 bases lying between them. This CDR3 is 12 amino acids long. In nucleotides, the CDR3 is TGTGCCAGCAGTCCCGCCGTGGTTCGGTACACCTTC. It specifies CASSPAVVRYTF.

This chain joins TRBV19 and TRBJ1-1, with TRBD1 matching over 7 bases. The trim removed 6 bases at V and 3 bases at J, leaving 7 bases unmatched. The germline gives CDR1 LNHDA, CDR2 SQIVND (reference sequence). CDR3 length: 14 amino acids. DNA for the CDR3: TGTGCCAGTAGCTCACAGGGGTCGGACACTGAAGCTTTCTTT. It encodes CASSSQGSDTEAFF.

The chain is built from TRBV19 and TRBJ1-3; D unresolved. Germline V CDR1 and CDR2: LNHDA, SQIVND (reference sequence). Trimming removed 1 base from V and 4 bases from J, with 8 bases in between. The CDR3 runs 14 residues. The CDR3 nucleotides are TGTGCCAGTAGTATAGCACGGCGGGGAAACACCATATATTTT. This encodes CASSIARRGNTIYF.

The chain recombines TRBV7-9 with TRBJ1-3, with D possibly matching TRBD1 (5 bases). Germline CDR1 reads SEHNR; CDR2 reads FQNEAQ (reference sequence). Trimming took 1 base from V and 3 from J, leaving 10 bases between them. CDR3 length: 15 amino acids. The CDR3 spells CASSLDTGRGNTIYF. Here the CDR3 DNA reads TGTGCCAGCAGCTTAGATACAGGTCGTGGAAACACCATATATTTT.

V and J are TRBV5-8 and TRBJ2-6, with D perhaps assigned TRBD1 or TRBD2 (6 bases each). This CDR3 spans 17 amino acids. Trimming took off 3 bases at V and 0 bases at J, with 13 bases between the two ends. The V gene's germline CDR1 is SGHTS and CDR2 YDEGEE. This CDR3 reads CASSSMGGPSGANVLTF. The CDR3 DNA reads as TGTGCCAGCAGCTCCATGGGGGGCCCCTCTGGGGCCAACGTCCTGACTTTC. Using reference TRBV5-8 and TRBJ2-6 for the parts outside the CDR3, the full variable domain is EAGVTQSPTHLIKTRGQQATLRCSPISGHTSVYWYQQALGLGLQFLLWYDEGEERNRGNFPPRFSGRQFPNYSSELNVNALELEDSALYLCASSSMGGPSGANVLTFGAGSRLTVL.

The chain's CDR3 is CASSLVLLAGSNEQFF. CDR3 nucleotides: TGTGCCAGCAGCTTAGTGCTTTTGGCAGGGTCCAATGAGCAGTTCTTC. The chain recombines TRBV7-2 with TRBJ2-1; tentative D call: TRBD1 (5 bases). V lost 1 base and J 6 bases, leaving 16 bases between the germline ends. Per germline, CDR1 SGHTA and CDR2 FQGNSA. The CDR3 is 16 residues long.

The chain uses TRBV9 and TRBJ2-7; 8 bases are shared with TRBD1. The CDR3 spans 14 residues. J gave up 9 bases and V 0 bases, and 8 bases lay outside the gene matches. Germline assignment: CDR1 SGDLS and CDR2 YYNGEE. The CDR3 here is CASSVVGGQGAQYF. For the CDR3, the DNA is TGTGCCAGCAGCGTAGTAGGAGGGCAGGGGGCGCAGTACTTC.

V is TRBV28 and J is TRBJ2-7, with 10 bases lining up with TRBD2. V lost 2 bases, J lost 3 bases, and 7 bases stayed unmatched. Germline V gene sequence: CDR1 MDHEN, CDR2 SYDVKM. CDR3 length equals 16 residues. The CDR3 sequence is CASSLDLLAGNYEQYF. The CDR3 DNA reads as TGTGCCAGCAGTTTAGATCTACTAGCGGGGAACTACGAGCAGTACTTC. Variable domain in full (rest from reference TRBV28 and TRBJ2-7): DVKVTQSSRYLVKRTGEKVFLECVQDMDHENMFWYRQDPGLGLRLIYFSYDVKMKEKGDIPEGYSVSREKKERFSLILESASTNQTSMYLCASSLDLLAGNYEQYFGPGTRLTVT.

This clone was seen once. The chain joins TRBV9 to TRBJ2-3; 13 positions match TRBD2. V dropped 3 bases and J dropped 3; count of bases not matched to a gene: 7. The CDR3 covers 17 residues. Germline assignment: CDR1 SGDLS and CDR2 YYNGEE. The CDR3 reads CASSARLAGGVTDTQYF. The CDR3, as DNA: TGTGCCAGCAGCGCCAGACTAGCGGGAGGAGTGACAGATACGCAGTATTTT.

The gene calls are TRBV7-2 and TRBJ1-1, with D perhaps TRBD1 (5 bases). The CDR3 is 13 amino acids. CDR1 SGHTA and CDR2 FQGNSA come from the germline V gene. The V gene lost 5 bases and the J gene lost 11 bases, with 18 bases spanning the gap. Here the CDR3 reads CASSTQRGVVAFF. Written as DNA, the CDR3 is TGTGCCAGCAGCACCCAGAGGGGTGTCGTGGCTTTCTTT.

V is TRBV4-2 and J is TRBJ2-2, with TRBD2 identical over 9 bases. Germline CDR1 LGHNA, CDR2 YNFKEQ. CDR3 length: 16 residues. V was pared by 0 bases and J by 5 bases, with 4 bases of the junction left unmatched. The CDR3 reads CASSQEGAGGTGELFF. The DNA for the CDR3 is TGTGCCAGCAGCCAAGAAGGAGCGGGAGGAACCGGGGAGCTGTTTTTT.

The rearrangement links TRBV28 to TRBJ2-7, with 8 bases identical to TRBD2. The length of the CDR3 is 16 residues. Germline V gene data show CDR1 as MDHEN and CDR2 as SYDVKM. Trimming at V came to 1 base and at J to 2 bases, leaving 7 bases not matched to a gene. The CDR3 reads CASSLSGGRIPYEQYF. The CDR3, as DNA: TGTGCCAGCAGTTTATCAGGCGGGAGGATACCCTACGAGCAGTACTTC. The entire variable domain, with the rest obtained from reference TRBV28 and TRBJ2-7, is as follows: DVKVTQSSRYLVKRTGEKVFLECVQDMDHENMFWYRQDPGLGLRLIYFSYDVKMKEKGDIPEGYSVSREKKERFSLILESASTNQTSMYLCASSLSGGRIPYEQYFGPGTRLTVT.

The chain uses TRBV25-1 and TRBJ1-4, with a weak D call TRBD1 (6 bases). The CDR3 contains 17 residues. The V end was cut by 3 bases, the J end by 8 bases, with 22 bases between. Germline CDR1 MGHDK, CDR2 SYGVNS. CDR3 in amino acids: CASSEGGRGGRGEKLFF. CDR3 nucleotide sequence: TGTGCCAGCAGTGAGGGGGGCCGGGGCGGACGTGGAGAAAAACTGTTTTTT.

This clone appeared a single time. The sample carries other DNA sequences with the same CDR3. The J gene is TRBJ1-5, the V gene TRBV18, with D unresolved. CDR1 and CDR2 from the germline V gene are KGHSH and LQKENI. Trimming removed 2 bases at V and 4 bases at J, with 6 bases between. The CDR3 is 13 amino acids. CDR3 in amino acids: CASSPGGNQPQHF. CDR3 bases: TGTGCCAGCTCACCAGGCGGAAATCAGCCCCAGCATTTT.